The present T cell receptor (beta chain) was sequenced within a study of blood T cell repertoires in COVID-19. About the research overall: The United States, Italy and Spain were the sources of the acute and convalescent COVID-19 samples.

V was clipped by 2 bases and J by 4 bases, with 11 bases between them. Germline assignment: CDR1 ENHRY and CDR2 SYGVKD. The CDR3 is 14 amino acids. Method: immunoSEQ multiplex PCR; TCRdb's copy keeps in-frame clones and lacks some. This table holds under 200,000 clones, less than 85% found once. Adults between about 18 and 89 years of age took part from about 24 US areas. In its sample, this clone was seen once. Sequenced sample: PBMCs or T cells enriched from blood (not recorded which). This TCR derives from a woman in her sixties or seventies with acute COVID-19. The chain couples TRBV10-3 to TRBJ1-2; no definite D call. CDR3 residues: CAISEGVGSYGYTF. The CDR3 DNA follows: TGTGCCATCAGTGAGGGGGTAGGGAGCTATGGCTACACCTTC.